Listed below are T cell receptor beta chains from one sample, sequenced in a study of T-cell reconstitution after alpha-beta-depleted transplantation in children. TCRdb redid the calling of the PCR reads with MiXCR, one entry per CDR3 protein. The sample carries some 350,000 distinct CDR3 sequences, 10% to 13% recorded once. Material: PBMCs from the stem cell graft donor, obtained from the stem cell graft. These receptors were collected from a human donor who donated a stem cell graft to a child with acute lymphoblastic leukemia. The conserved cysteine and the conserved F or W are not part of the CDR3 here. Each record gives: J gene, V gene, CDR3 protein.

TRBJ2-1 TRBV20-1 SAITPSAYNEQF
TRBJ2-1 TRBV20-1 SAETRGQAGATYNEQF
TRBJ2-3 TRBV7-9 ASSSSPAGSTDTQY
TRBJ2-1 TRBV5-1 ASSLAGQGANEQF
TRBJ1-6 TRBV28 ASRPYQGQHSPLH
TRBJ2-6 TRBV15 ATSPRFGPASTILT
TRBJ2-1 TRBV28 ASSFPGEGSYNEQF
TRBJ1-4 TRBV5-1 ASSLGANEKLF
TRBJ2-3 TRBV20-1 SARTSGTSTDTQY
TRBJ2-2 TRBV7-6 ASSITDSYTGELF
TRBJ2-1 TRBV20-1 SARDQPDNEQF
TRBJ2-1 TRBV7-9 ASSLQGAEQF
TRBJ2-2 TRBV12-3/TRBV12-4 ASSFFDRATGELF
TRBJ2-7 TRBV5-1 ASSPWTGIPYEQY
TRBJ1-1 TRBV12-3/TRBV12-4 ASREQGGTEAF
TRBJ2-7 TRBV12-3/TRBV12-4 ASSLTQGSYEQY
TRBJ2-6 TRBV4-2 ASSHSGRGPWANVLT
TRBJ2-1 TRBV12-3/TRBV12-4 ASSSTGQTYNEQF
TRBJ1-1 TRBV29-1 SVGDRGRMNTEAF
TRBJ2-7 TRBV5-1 ASSLGDRGREQY
TRBJ2-1 TRBV12-3/TRBV12-4 ASSLGSEQF
TRBJ1-5 TRBV7-2 ASSRQYGSNQPQH
TRBJ2-1 TRBV7-6 ASSLGLAAEQF
TRBJ2-1 TRBV15 ATSRVVDHEQF
TRBJ2-1 TRBV6-9 ASGPLGLIKYNEQF
TRBJ2-1 TRBV27 ASKLSGTAYNEQF
TRBJ2-1 TRBV14 ASSLYRSSYNEQF
TRBJ2-5 TRBV20-1 SARAGVRETQY
TRBJ2-6 TRBV11-2 ASSVRVTGANVLT
TRBJ2-5 TRBV7-9 ASSLEAGPRETQY
TRBJ2-5 TRBV2 ASSEAIRASQETQY
TRBJ2-5 TRBV29-1 SVEEARETQY